The 24 T cell receptor beta chains given below trace back to one sample, sequenced in a study of blood T cells in healthy people across ages. Primed by a sample-barcoded 5' primer and a J-beta primer mix, a second PCR proceeded for 7 to 11 cycles. TCRdb re-called the 5' RACE reads through MiXCR, storing one row per CDR3 protein. The sample contains over 1.5 million distinct CDR3 sequences, 49% of which appear only once. The sample consisted of blood. These receptors were taken from a woman aged 40 to 50 in good health.

Turning to this clonotype: An end of the junction differs from the germline gene, which may be a read error. This rearrangement joins TRBV29-1 to TRBJ2-1; D is possibly TRBD1 (6 bases). The V gene's germline CDR1 is SQVTM and CDR2 ANQGSEA. This CDR3 spans 13 amino acids. CDR3 sequence reads: CSGERTAYNEQFF. The CDR3 DNA sequence: TGCAGCGGTGAAAGGACAGCTTACAATGAGCAGTTCTTC.

V and J are TRBV11-2 and TRBJ2-3; D may be TRBD2 (7 bases). Germline CDR1 and CDR2: SGHAT and FQNNGV. The ends were cut back, 7 bases at V and 4 bases at J, with 24 bases in the middle. This CDR3 is built from 17 residues. CDR3 sequence: CASTIRGAPHAADTQYF. CDR3 DNA sequence: TGTGCCAGCACCATACGGGGGGCCCCCCACGCCGCAGATACGCAGTATTTT.

This clonotype was seen ten or more times. The gene calls are TRBV7-9 and TRBJ2-3; D gene ambiguous. Germline CDR1 is SEHNR and CDR2 is FQNEAQ (reference sequence). The V and J ends lost 1 base and 4 bases respectively, with 6 bases between them. The CDR3 has 13 residues. The CDR3 region is CASSLVAPDTQYF. The CDR3 DNA reads as TGTGCCAGCAGCTTAGTGGCCCCAGATACGCAGTATTTT.

This clonotype turned up a few times. This chain links TRBV6-2 or TRBV6-3 with TRBJ2-3, with 9 nucleotides matching TRBD1. Germline CDR1 is MNHEY and CDR2 is SVGEGT. CDR3 length: 17 amino acids. V lost 6 bases and J lost 4; bases outside the gene matches: 14. The CDR3 DNA reads as TGTGCCAGCAGCCGACGAGGGACAGGGAGATGGGCAGATACGCAGTATTTT. Translated, it gives CASSRRGTGRWADTQYF.

The rearrangement joins TRBV6-6 to TRBJ2-7; weak D call: TRBD2 (6 bases). Trimming removed 9 bases at V and 5 bases at J, with 11 bases between. The CDR3 spans 11 residues. Per germline, CDR1 MNHNY and CDR2 SVGAGI (reference sequence). CDR3 DNA: TGTGCCAGGCGGGACCTCGACGAGCAGTACTTC. Translating it yields CARRDLDEQYF.

The genes are TRBV18 and TRBJ1-2; D is perhaps TRBD1 (6 bases). CDR1 and CDR2 (germline): KGHSH, LQKENI. V lost 2 bases and J 6 bases, leaving 13 bases between the germline ends. The CDR3 runs to 14 residues. CDR3 protein: CASSPGTNADGYTF. CDR3 sequence (DNA): TGTGCCAGCTCACCAGGGACAAATGCCGATGGCTACACCTTC.

A word on this clonotype: Germline is not matched at one junction end, which may reflect a read error. The chain couples TRBV10-1 to TRBJ1-2, with D tentatively TRBD1 (5 bases). In germline, CDR1 is WNHNN, CDR2 SYGVQD (reference sequence). CDR3 length: 11 residues. In DNA form, the CDR3 reads TGCGCCAGCGGTGAGGGGAATGGCTACACCTTC. Translating gives CASGEGNGYTF.

This clonotype was observed a few times. J is TRBJ1-2 and V is TRBV27; TRBD1 is a possible D gene (6 bases). Germline lookup yields CDR1 MNHEY and CDR2 SMNVEV (reference sequence). The V and J ends lost 5 bases and 6 bases respectively, with 16 bases between them. CDR3 size: 14 residues. The CDR3 sequence: CASSQYRVGDGYTF. Here the CDR3 DNA reads TGTGCCAGCAGTCAGTACAGGGTCGGGGATGGCTACACCTTC.

J is TRBJ1-5 and V is TRBV2; no firm D call. CDR1 is SNHLY, CDR2 FYNNEI, per germline. The CDR3 sequence is 14 residues long. V was trimmed by 2 bases and J by 5 bases, leaving 10 bases between them. This CDR3 is CASSEREAYQPQHF. The CDR3 nucleotides are TGTGCCAGCAGTGAAAGGGAGGCCTATCAGCCCCAGCATTTT.

The chain links TRBV28 to TRBJ1-4; 7 bases are a match to TRBD1. Germline lookup yields CDR1 MDHEN and CDR2 SYDVKM. The CDR3 consists of 15 residues. Trimming cost V 6 bases and J 3 bases; bases outside gene matches: 7. CDR3 DNA sequence: TGTGCCAGCAGGGAAACAGGGGTGCCTAATGAAAAACTGTTTTTT. This translates into CASRETGVPNEKLFF.

This clonotype was counted between two and nine times. V usage is TRBV28 and J usage is TRBJ2-1; TRBD1 matches 8 bases. Germline CDR1 reads MDHEN; CDR2 reads SYDVKM. The CDR3 consists of 15 residues. Trimming at V came to 4 bases and at J to 5 bases, leaving 7 bases not matched to a gene. For the CDR3, the DNA is TGTGCCAGCAGTTCCTCAGGGGGCGGGAACAATGAGCAGTTCTTC. Its protein is CASSSSGGGNNEQFF. Full variable domain (outside the CDR3, taken from reference TRBV28 and TRBJ2-1): DVKVTQSSRYLVKRTGEKVFLECVQDMDHENMFWYRQDPGLGLRLIYFSYDVKMKEKGDIPEGYSVSREKKERFSLILESASTNQTSMYLCASSSSGGGNNEQFFGPGTRLTVL.

The genes are TRBV9 and TRBJ1-2; D is perhaps TRBD1 (6 bases). Trimming removed 3 bases at V and 5 bases at J, with 17 bases between. The CDR3 runs 15 residues. Germline loops: CDR1 SGDLS, CDR2 YYNGEE. DNA for the CDR3: TGTGCCAGCAGCGCAGGGGACTCTAGACTTTATGGCTACACCTTC. It is translated as CASSAGDSRLYGYTF.

J is TRBJ2-1 and V is TRBV9; D remains ambiguous. Per germline, CDR1 SGDLS and CDR2 YYNGEE. The CDR3 has 15 amino acids. The V gene lost 3 bases and the J gene lost 8 bases, with 18 bases spanning the gap. CDR3 nucleotide sequence: TGTGCCAGCAGCGCCGGCAAGACTGATGGCGATGAGCAGTTCTTC. This codes for CASSAGKTDGDEQFF.

The chain employs TRBV7-3 and TRBJ2-1; 11 bases agree with TRBD2. CDR1 and CDR2 from the germline V gene are SGHTA and FQGTGA. CDR3 length: 15 amino acids. The V segment lost 5 bases and the J segment 8 bases; nucleotides outside the gene matches: 8. The CDR3 region is CASSMIAGGMDEQFF. In DNA, the CDR3 is TGTGCCAGCAGCATGATAGCGGGAGGGATGGATGAGCAGTTCTTC.

The rearrangement uses TRBV6-1 and TRBJ1-2; D ambiguous. Germline CDR1 MNHNS, CDR2 SASEGT. The CDR3 contains 14 residues. Trimming took off 6 bases at V and 6 bases at J, with 17 bases between the two ends. The chain's CDR3 is CASSPAPGPHGYTF. DNA for the CDR3: TGTGCCAGCAGCCCAGCTCCGGGCCCCCATGGCTACACCTTC.

In DNA, the CDR3 is TGTGCCACCAGCAGAGTTCACCTGGATCGGGCAGGCTATGGCTACACCTTC. Amino acids: CATSRVHLDRAGYGYTF. The chain employs TRBV15 and TRBJ1-2; D is unresolved. Germline-derived CDR1 and CDR2 are LNHNV and YYDKDF (reference sequence). The CDR3 runs to 17 residues. The V end was cut by 1 base, the J end by 4 bases, with 19 bases between.

The chain has TRBV12-3 or TRBV12-4 and TRBJ2-7; the D is unclear. V was shortened by 8 bases and J by 2 bases, with 13 bases between the two germline ends. This CDR3 is 13 amino acids long. The CDR3 nucleotides are TGTGCCAGCGCAGCAATGCCTCCCTACGAGCAGTACTTC. Translated, it gives CASAAMPPYEQYF.

This clonotype was seen more than once but under ten times. The chain carries TRBV7-2 and TRBJ2-7; D may match TRBD1 or TRBD2 (6 bases each). This CDR3 comprises 15 residues. The germline gives CDR1 SGHTA, CDR2 FQGNSA. Between the trimmed V and J ends, which lost 0 bases and 6 bases, there was a span of 15 bases. CDR3: CASSLATPGGGEQYF. The CDR3 DNA reads TGTGCCAGCAGCTTAGCCACCCCTGGAGGGGGCGAGCAGTACTTC.

The chain joins TRBV20-1 to TRBJ2-3; the D gene could be TRBD1 or TRBD2 (5 bases each). CDR1 is DFQATT and CDR2 is SNEGSKA in the germline V gene (reference sequence). The CDR3 is 14 amino acids. Trimming stripped 5 bases from V and 2 bases from J, with 14 bases between. The CDR3 loop reads CSARMGTITDTQYF. Written as DNA, the CDR3 is TGCAGTGCTCGAATGGGGACGATCACAGATACGCAGTATTTT.

This clonotype was observed a handful of times. This chain joins TRBV4-3 and TRBJ1-2; D ambiguous. The CDR3 extends over 15 amino acids. Looked up from germline, CDR1 is LGHNA and CDR2 is YSLEER. Trimming left V 3 bases short and J 5 bases short, with 16 bases between. Here the CDR3 DNA reads TGCGCCAGCAGCCACGACACGGGGTTGAGGTATGGCTACACCTTC. It yields the protein CASSHDTGLRYGYTF.

In DNA, the CDR3 is TGCAGTGCTAGATCGAGCGGGGTGATCTACGAGCAGTACTTC. As protein: CSARSSGVIYEQYF. The chain uses TRBV20-1 and TRBJ2-7; 7 nucleotides align to TRBD2. The germline gives CDR1 DFQATT, CDR2 SNEGSKA (reference sequence). Trimming took 2 bases from V and 3 from J; bases not matched to a gene: 7. The CDR3 spans 14 residues.

The chain employs TRBV21-1 and TRBJ2-1; the table gives TRBD2 as D, unverified against the DNA. TRBV21-1 is a listed pseudogene. The CDR3 loop spans 21 amino acids. CDR3 in DNA: TGTGCCAGCAGCCCAGTGCAGGAGGGGCTAGCGGGGGGCCAACGCTACAATGAGCAGTTCTTC. This codes for CASSPVQEGLAGGQRYNEQFF.

V is TRBV29-1 and J is TRBJ2-1; 10 bases line up with TRBD2. The CDR3 consists of 11 residues. Unmatched junction bases numbered 3, after V lost 6 bases and J lost 10 bases. CDR1 and CDR2 from the germline V gene are SQVTM and ANQGSEA. The CDR3 DNA is TGCAGCGTCCTACTAGCGGGGGAGCAGTTCTTC. Translated, it gives CSVLLAGEQFF.

The chain joins TRBV20-1 to TRBJ1-5; D is uncertain. The CDR3 totals 14 residues. CDR1 is DFQATT and CDR2 is SNEGSKA in the germline V gene (reference sequence). V shed 2 bases and J shed 0 bases, with 8 bases lying between them. CDR3 sequence reads: CSARQGNSNQPQHF. The CDR3 nucleotides read TGCAGTGCTAGACAAGGGAATAGCAATCAGCCCCAGCATTTT.